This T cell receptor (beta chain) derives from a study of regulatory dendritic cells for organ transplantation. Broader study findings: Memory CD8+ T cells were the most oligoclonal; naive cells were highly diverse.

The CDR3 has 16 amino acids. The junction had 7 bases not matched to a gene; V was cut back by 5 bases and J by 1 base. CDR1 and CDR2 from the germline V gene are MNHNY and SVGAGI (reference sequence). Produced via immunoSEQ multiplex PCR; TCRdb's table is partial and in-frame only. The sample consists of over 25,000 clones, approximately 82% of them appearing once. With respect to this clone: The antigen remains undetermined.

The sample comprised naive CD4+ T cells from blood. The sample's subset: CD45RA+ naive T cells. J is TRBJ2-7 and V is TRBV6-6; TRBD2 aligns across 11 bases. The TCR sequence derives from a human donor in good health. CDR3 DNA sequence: TGTGCCAGCAGTACTTCTAGCGGGGGGCCTTCCTACGAGCAGTACTTC. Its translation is CASSTSSGGPSYEQYF.